This T cell receptor beta chain was identified in a study of cytomegalovirus exposure and HLA in healthy donors. On the study more broadly: There were 90 million to 140 million unique TCR beta sequences, drawn from 150 million to 200 million T cells, in an earlier analysis.

The study, taken as a whole, reports: Investigators reported some 150 TCR beta chains as tied to cytomegalovirus.

PCR primers comprised 60 Vbeta and 13 Jbeta primers. Repertoires were generated with immunoSEQ multiplex PCR, while TCRdb's copy carries only in-frame clones and drops some. The data contain approximately 61,000 clones, roughly 69% of them singletons. Notes on this clone: Its target is not known.

Germline V gene sequence: CDR1 SGHTA, CDR2 FQGNSA. Trimming cost V 4 bases and J 3 bases; bases outside gene matches: 6. CDR3 length: 15 residues. This rearrangement joins TRBV7-2 to TRBJ1-3, with 7 positions matching TRBD1. The sequenced sample consisted of PBMCs. This sequence originates from a woman between 50 and 59 years old in good health and CMV-seronegative. CDR3 bases: TGTGCCAGCAGCTCCGACAGGGTTAGTGGAAACACCATATATTTT. This encodes CASSSDRVSGNTIYF.